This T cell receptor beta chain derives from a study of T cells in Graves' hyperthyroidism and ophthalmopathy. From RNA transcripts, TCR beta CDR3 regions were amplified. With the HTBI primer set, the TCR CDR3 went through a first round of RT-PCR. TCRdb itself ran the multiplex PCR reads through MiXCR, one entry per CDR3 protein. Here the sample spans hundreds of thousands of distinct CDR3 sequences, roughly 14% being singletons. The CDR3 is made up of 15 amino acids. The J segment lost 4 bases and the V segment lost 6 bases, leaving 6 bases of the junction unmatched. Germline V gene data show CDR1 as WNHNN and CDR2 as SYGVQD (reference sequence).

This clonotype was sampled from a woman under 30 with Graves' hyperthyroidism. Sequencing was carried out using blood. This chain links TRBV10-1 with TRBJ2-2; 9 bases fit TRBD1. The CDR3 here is CASSAGQGGTGELFF. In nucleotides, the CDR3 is TGCGCCAGCAGCGCGGGACAGGGAGGCACCGGGGAGCTGTTTTTT.